These 4 T cell receptor beta chains were sequenced from one sample in a study of T cell responses to AZD1222 COVID-19 vaccine. TCRdb's table, derived via immunoSEQ multiplex PCR, lists solely in-frame clones and lacks some. The sample yields some 100,000 clones, around 87% seen once. The sample was peripheral blood, taken 28 days after the second AZD1222 dose. The receptors come from an adult who received the AZD1222 COVID-19 vaccine.

V is TRBV28 and J is TRBJ1-2, with TRBD1 identical over 10 bases. J lost 4 bases, V lost 10 bases, and 6 bases had no gene match. This CDR3 has 13 amino acids. The germline CDR1 and CDR2 sequences are MDHEN and SYDVKM. The CDR3 DNA reads as TGTGCCACCGGGGGACAGGGGTTCTATGGCTACACCTTC. Amino acid sequence: CATGGQGFYGYTF.

Written as DNA, the CDR3 is TGTGCCAGCAGTAACGATGACACTGAAGCTTTCTTT. Translating it yields CASSNDDTEAFF. The chain combines TRBV12-3 or TRBV12-4 with TRBJ1-1; D gene ambiguous. There are 12 residues in the CDR3. V was pared by 5 bases and J by 3 bases, with 7 bases between.

The V call is TRBV11-2, the J call TRBJ2-2; a weak D match, TRBD2 (6 bases). V was trimmed by 0 bases and J by 1 base, leaving 12 bases between them. The CDR3 has 17 amino acids. Germline assignment: CDR1 SGHAT and CDR2 FQNNGV. The CDR3 DNA sequence: TGTGCCAGCAGCTTAGATCAAGAGCGGGTGAACACCGGGGAGCTGTTTTTT. This encodes CASSLDQERVNTGELFF.

This rearrangement joins TRBV5-1 to TRBJ2-7, with D hard to call. Per germline, CDR1 SGHRS and CDR2 YFSETQ. Trimming took off 2 bases at V and 2 bases at J, with 11 bases between the two ends. This CDR3 comprises 14 residues. In nucleotides, the CDR3 is TGCGCCAGCAGCTTCTCAGCAAAAGCCTACGAGCAGTACTTC. Amino acid sequence: CASSFSAKAYEQYF.